This T cell receptor (beta chain) came from a study of response to subunit inactivated influenza vaccine. TCRdb analysed the RT-PCR reads with MiXCR anew, one entry per CDR3 protein. Here the sample spans about 540,000 distinct CDR3 sequences, under 30% being singletons. The length of the CDR3 is 13 residues. Germline V gene sequence: CDR1 DFQATT, CDR2 SNEGSKA (reference sequence). This clonotype showed up many times. Another study also made use of these data, one on T cells expressing NK-cell markers. As reported in that work: 5'RACE template switching with UMIs generated TCR beta cDNA. HCMV seropositivity marked seven of the eight sequenced donors; one was seronegative. There were a handful of donors in whom these clonotypes also led the CD3+CD56-NKG2C+ fraction.

Source: CD4+ T cells sorted from PBMCs, taken roughly 12 days after vaccination. The J gene is TRBJ1-1, the V gene TRBV20-1; no firm D call. This receptor was taken from a man aged 45-60 years who received an inactivated influenza vaccine. The CDR3 reads CRPLPGGFTEAFF. The CDR3, as DNA: TGCAGACCGTTACCGGGTGGTTTTACTGAAGCTTTCTTT.